The next 28 T cell receptor beta chains were all read from a single sample in a study of cytomegalovirus exposure and HLA in healthy donors. With 60 Vbeta and 13 Jbeta primers, the PCR was carried out. Some clones are missing from TCRdb's copy, which holds only in-frame ones; the method was immunoSEQ multiplex PCR. The table has about 160,000 clones, around 80% seen once; the top ten hold approximately 2%. Sequenced input: PBMCs. These receptors originate from a middle-aged man in good health and CMV-seronegative.

The J gene is TRBJ1-1, the V gene TRBV18; 12 bases match TRBD1. CDR3 length: 16 residues. Germline values: CDR1 KGHSH, CDR2 LQKENI. V lost 4 bases, J lost 0 bases, and 3 bases stayed unmatched. CDR3 sequence reads: CASSLGQGALNTEAFF. CDR3 coding DNA: TGTGCCAGCTCACTGGGACAGGGGGCTTTGAACACTGAAGCTTTCTTT.

The chain is built from TRBV29-1 and TRBJ2-2; 8 bases are a match to TRBD2. Germline V gene lookup returns CDR1 SQVTM and CDR2 ANQGSEA. V lost 7 bases to trimming and J lost 0 bases; unmatched junction nucleotides: 4. The CDR3 contains 14 residues. In DNA form, the CDR3 reads TGCAGCGCAGGACTAGCAGCGAACACCGGGGAGCTGTTTTTT. The encoded protein is CSAGLAANTGELFF.

This clone was observed once. The J gene is TRBJ1-5, the V gene TRBV21-1; the table's TRBD1 call for D was not verified on the DNA. TRBV21-1 is given as a pseudogene. This CDR3 is built from 16 residues. The CDR3 nucleotides read TGTGCCACCCCGGGACAGGACCTTTATAGCAATCAGCCCCAGCATTTT. The encoded protein is CATPGQDLYSNQPQHF.

This chain links TRBV28 with TRBJ2-1; D might be TRBD2 (6 bases). Germline CDR1 is MDHEN and CDR2 is SYDVKM. The CDR3 is made up of 14 amino acids. V gave up 1 base and J gave up 9 bases, with 13 bases separating them. The CDR3 DNA reads TGTGCCAGCAGTTTATTCGGGAGTACCGGTGAGCAGTTCTTC. Residues: CASSLFGSTGEQFF.

This clone appeared once. The chain combines TRBV28 with TRBJ2-7; D is undetermined. Germline CDR1 is MDHEN and CDR2 is SYDVKM. V lost 2 bases to trimming and J lost 9 bases, with 11 bases between them. The CDR3 is 12 amino acids. The CDR3 loop is CASSLSVRWQYF. As DNA, the CDR3 is TGTGCCAGCAGTTTAAGTGTCCGGTGGCAGTACTTC.

J is TRBJ1-1 and V is TRBV2; the D gene is possibly TRBD1 (5 bases). The CDR3 length is 14 residues. Per germline, CDR1 SNHLY and CDR2 FYNNEI. Deletions cut 7 bases from V and 1 base from J, with 13 bases between. The CDR3 coding sequence is TGTGCCAGCAACCCAGGGTTCGGGAACACTGAAGCTTTCTTT. This translates into CASNPGFGNTEAFF.

The chain employs TRBV7-9 and TRBJ2-2; 9 bases fit TRBD2. The CDR3 has 18 amino acids. V lost 0 bases, J lost 5 bases, and 10 bases stayed unmatched. Germline V gene sequence: CDR1 SEHNR, CDR2 FQNEAQ (reference sequence). The CDR3 nucleotides read TGTGCCAGCAGCTTAGCCGTGGGCGGGAGGGCCGGAACCGGGGAGCTGTTTTTT. Protein: CASSLAVGGRAGTGELFF.

This clone was detected only a few times. The chain carries TRBV5-4 and TRBJ2-7; D is possibly TRBD1 (5 bases). Germline V CDR1 and CDR2: SGHNT, YYREEE (reference sequence). The CDR3 length is 13 residues. The V end was cut by 4 bases, the J end by 4 bases, with 12 bases between. This chain's CDR3 is CASSPGFRYEQYF. The CDR3, as DNA: TGTGCCAGCAGCCCAGGGTTTAGGTACGAGCAGTACTTC.

The chain has TRBV19 and TRBJ1-5; possibly TRBD1 for D (5 bases). Trimming removed 5 bases from V and 7 bases from J, with 15 bases in between. Germline-derived CDR1 and CDR2 are LNHDA and SQIVND (reference sequence). The CDR3 sequence is 14 residues long. Written as DNA, the CDR3 is TGTGCCAGTAGTGCTAGACAGTTAGACCAGCCCCAGCATTTT. This translates into CASSARQLDQPQHF.

The J gene is TRBJ2-7, the V gene TRBV4-3, with 7 nucleotides matching TRBD1. J lost 7 bases, V lost 1 base, and 7 bases had no gene match. The germline gives CDR1 LGHNA, CDR2 YSLEER. The CDR3 spans 14 residues. The CDR3 loop reads CASSQVEGAREQYF. The CDR3, as DNA: TGCGCCAGCAGCCAAGTCGAGGGGGCGAGGGAGCAGTACTTC.

The chain recombines TRBV18 with TRBJ1-1; D possibly corresponds to TRBD1 (5 bases). V gave up 3 bases and J gave up 3 bases, with 11 bases separating them. The length of the CDR3 is 14 residues. Germline V CDR1 and CDR2: KGHSH, LQKENI. This CDR3 is CASSPSGGDTEAFF. For the CDR3, the DNA is TGTGCCAGCTCACCCTCGGGGGGTGACACTGAAGCTTTCTTT.

There are a few counts of this clone. This chain joins TRBV28 and TRBJ2-2; D not resolved. The CDR3 is made up of 15 amino acids. V lost 11 bases and J lost 2, with 18 bases in between. The germline gives CDR1 MDHEN, CDR2 SYDVKM. The CDR3 nucleotides are TGTGCCGCCCAAGGATTGGGCTATAACACCGGGGAGCTGTTTTTT. It codes for CAAQGLGYNTGELFF.

The chain joins TRBV11-2 to TRBJ2-3; no clear D gene. The CDR3 runs 13 residues. The V gene's germline CDR1 is SGHAT and CDR2 FQNNGV. Deletions cut 0 bases from V and 3 bases from J, with 4 bases between. CDR3 loop: CASSLDPTDTQYF. CDR3 nucleotide sequence: TGTGCCAGCAGCTTAGACCCGACAGATACGCAGTATTTT.

This clone has a handful of counts. The chain recombines TRBV11-2 with TRBJ2-3, with 9 bases that match TRBD2. This CDR3 region has 15 residues. With 5 bases clipped from V and 5 bases from J, the junction kept 8 bases outside the gene matches. Germline CDR1 SGHAT, CDR2 FQNNGV. CDR3 sequence: CASSKTGGRVDTQYF. CDR3 sequence (DNA): TGTGCCAGCAGCAAAACGGGCGGGAGGGTAGATACGCAGTATTTT.

J is TRBJ2-1 and V is TRBV21-1; the D call of TRBD2 is as the table states it, not checked on the DNA. TRBV21-1 is given as a pseudogene. The CDR3 covers 19 residues. As DNA, the CDR3 is TGTGCCAGCAGCAAACTAACCGGGACTAGCGGGAGGGCCCACAATGAGCAGTTCTTC. Translation gives CASSKLTGTSGRAHNEQFF.

The chain carries TRBV11-3 and TRBJ2-3; 7 bases align to TRBD1. This CDR3 is 15 amino acids long. After removal of 5 bases from V and 3 bases from J, the junction contained 8 bases not matched to a gene. Germline CDR1 SGHNT, CDR2 YENEEA. The CDR3 coding sequence is TGTGCCAGCAGCACACGACAGGGTGGGACAGATACGCAGTATTTT. This sequence encodes CASSTRQGGTDTQYF.

Only a few counts were recorded for this clone. The chain is built from TRBV9 and TRBJ1-1, with unresolved D. The length of the CDR3 is 14 residues. Trimming took off 0 bases at V and 4 bases at J, with 10 bases between the two ends. Germline assignment: CDR1 SGDLS and CDR2 YYNGEE. CDR3 bases: TGTGCCAGCAGCGTAGAGAGTTGGAGCACTGAAGCTTTCTTT. Its protein product is CASSVESWSTEAFF.

This sequence joins TRBV5-4 and TRBJ2-7, with 9 bases fitting TRBD2. The CDR3 is 15 residues long. CDR1 is SGHNT and CDR2 is YYREEE in the germline V gene (reference sequence). V lost 0 bases to trimming and J lost 3 bases; unmatched junction nucleotides: 4. The CDR3 sequence: CASSLALAGIYEQYF. DNA for the CDR3: TGTGCCAGCAGCTTGGCCCTAGCGGGGATCTACGAGCAGTACTTC.

This clone was observed once. The genes are TRBV28 and TRBJ1-4; 7 bases are a match to TRBD1. Germline CDR1 is MDHEN and CDR2 is SYDVKM. The CDR3 spans 14 residues. Losses at the gene ends were 6 bases for V and 2 bases for J; bases not matched to a gene: 3. The CDR3 loop reads CASRRGGTNEKLFF. CDR3 coding DNA: TGTGCCAGCAGGCGAGGGGGCACTAATGAAAAACTGTTTTTT.

The chain combines TRBV27 with TRBJ2-7, with TRBD2 matching 7 bases. CDR1 and CDR2 from the germline V gene are MNHEY and SMNVEV (reference sequence). The CDR3 runs 16 residues. The trim removed 8 bases at V and 0 bases at J, leaving 13 bases unmatched. The chain's CDR3 is CASLPPRSGNSYEQYF. The CDR3 DNA follows: TGTGCCAGCTTGCCGCCGCGGAGCGGGAACTCCTACGAGCAGTACTTC.

As DNA, the CDR3 is TGTGCCAGAGTTCAGGAGACCCAGTACTTC. Translated: CARVQETQYF. This chain joins TRBV7-9 and TRBJ2-5; D call uncertain. CDR1 SEHNR and CDR2 FQNEAQ come from the germline V gene (reference sequence). The CDR3 is 10 amino acids. With 9 bases removed from V and 5 bases from J, the gap between germline ends came to 7 bases.

The chain couples TRBV6-1 to TRBJ2-3; D remains ambiguous. Germline V gene sequence: CDR1 MNHNS, CDR2 SASEGT. The CDR3 is made up of 14 amino acids. Trimming removed 8 bases from V and 1 base from J, with 13 bases in between. The CDR3 protein is CASSSRQGTDTQYF. CDR3 DNA sequence: TGTGCCAGCTCCTCCAGACAAGGCACAGATACGCAGTATTTT.

The CDR3 nucleotides read TGTGCCAGCAGTTTACGCGAGGGAGATACGCAGTATTTT. Amino acids: CASSLREGDTQYF. V usage is TRBV27 and J usage is TRBJ2-3; perhaps TRBD2 as D (5 bases). Germline V lookup: CDR1 MNHEY, CDR2 SMNVEV (reference sequence). V shed 2 bases and J shed 5 bases, with 8 bases lying between them. The CDR3 spans 13 residues.

V and J are TRBV28 and TRBJ2-1; 8 bases fit TRBD2. This CDR3 has 18 amino acids. J gave up 2 bases and V 0 bases, and 9 bases lay outside the gene matches. Looked up from germline, CDR1 is MDHEN and CDR2 is SYDVKM. CDR3 nucleotides: TGTGCCAGCAGTTTATGGGCCAGGGGCGGGGGGCCCTACAATGAGCAGTTCTTC. Protein product: CASSLWARGGGPYNEQFF.

The chain uses TRBV6-1 and TRBJ2-7; weak D call: TRBD2 (6 bases). Germline V gene data show CDR1 as MNHNS and CDR2 as SASEGT. The CDR3 runs 18 residues. Trimming pared 2 bases from V and 0 bases from J, leaving 20 bases between. This chain's CDR3 is CASSEMPSWAGLSYEQYF. In nucleotides, the CDR3 is TGTGCCAGCAGTGAAATGCCGTCTTGGGCGGGACTCTCCTACGAGCAGTACTTC.

This clone was seen a handful of times. The rearrangement uses TRBV28 and TRBJ2-7; 7 nucleotides align to TRBD1. The CDR3 runs to 14 residues. Trimming took 6 bases from V and 3 from J; bases not matched to a gene: 8. Per germline, CDR1 MDHEN and CDR2 SYDVKM. CDR3 amino acids: CASRGNRGDYEQYF. The CDR3 nucleotides read TGTGCCAGCAGGGGCAACAGGGGTGACTACGAGCAGTACTTC.

The V and J genes are TRBV6-5 and TRBJ2-7; TRBD2 might be the D (6 bases). Germline V CDR1 and CDR2: MNHEY, SVGAGI. Trimming stripped 3 bases from V and 0 bases from J, with 9 bases between. The CDR3 sequence is 14 residues long. The CDR3 loop reads CASSYRLGSYEQYF. The CDR3 DNA sequence: TGTGCCAGCAGTTATCGACTAGGCTCCTACGAGCAGTACTTC.

The V call is TRBV6-6, the J call TRBJ1-4, with TRBD1 as a possible D gene (6 bases). CDR3 length equals 14 residues. Germline CDR1 is MNHNY and CDR2 is SVGAGI (reference sequence). Between the trimmed V and J ends, which lost 6 bases and 8 bases, there was a span of 16 bases. Here the CDR3 reads CASSLTTGSEKLFF. DNA of the CDR3: TGTGCCAGCAGCTTAACCACAGGGAGCGAAAAACTGTTTTTT.